What follows describes a single TCR beta chain. The data belong to a study of blood T cell repertoires in COVID-19. Study details: The origin of the acute and convalescent COVID-19 samples was the United States, Italy and Spain. The analysed material was cDNA or gDNA that came from T cells, B-cell-depleted T cells, or PBMCs.

The Seattle patients joined while their infection was active and were tracked longitudinally afterward. Original processing notes: Nucleated cell counts were estimated from reference gene primer amplification. The assay was immunoSEQ multiplex PCR, and TCRdb's table has in-frame clones only and misses some. The V and J calls and clone size come from that table; D and trimming were worked out from the DNA. The sample holds around 340,000 clones, roughly nine tenths seen once. The CDR3 contains 16 residues. The J segment lost 4 bases and the V segment lost 1 base, leaving 7 bases of the junction unmatched. Germline CDR1 is SGHNT and CDR2 is YENEEA.

Sequenced: peripheral blood. This clonotype was obtained from a woman aged 55-69 years with COVID-19, enrolled during active disease. The chain has TRBV11-3 and TRBJ2-3; the match to TRBD1 covers 8 bases. Written as DNA, the CDR3 is TGTGCCAGCAGCTTAGGAGGCAGGGGGCGCCCAGATACGCAGTATTTT. It yields the protein CASSLGGRGRPDTQYF.